The 22 T cell receptor beta chains below all came from one sample that was sequenced in a study of T cells in Graves' hyperthyroidism and ophthalmopathy. There were TCR beta CDR3 regions amplified from RNA transcripts. HTBI primers drove first-round RT-PCR of the TCR CDR3. TCRdb ran MiXCR on the multiplex PCR reads and lists one entry per CDR3 protein. The data contain a few hundred thousand distinct CDR3 sequences, about a sixth of them singletons. The material sequenced was blood. Receptor source: a woman aged 60-70 years with Graves' ophthalmopathy.

This clonotype was detected only a few times. In DNA form, the CDR3 reads TGTGCCAGCAGTGTAATTGGCGGGGGGGCTTCACCCCTCCACTTT. This codes for CASSVIGGGASPLHF. The chain uses TRBV6-1 and TRBJ1-6; D may be TRBD1 (6 bases). Trimming cost V 4 bases and J 9 bases, with 16 bases left between them. Germline CDR1 reads MNHNS; CDR2 reads SASEGT. The CDR3 consists of 15 residues.

This clonotype was counted between two and nine times. The chain has TRBV20-1 and TRBJ2-3, with D maybe TRBD2 (6 bases). Germline-derived CDR1 and CDR2 are DFQATT and SNEGSKA (reference sequence). There are 16 residues in the CDR3. Between the trimmed V and J ends, which lost 0 bases and 1 base, there was a span of 14 bases. The chain's CDR3 is CSAREGRGTGTDTQYF. The CDR3, as DNA: TGCAGTGCTAGAGAAGGCCGGGGGACCGGCACAGATACGCAGTATTTT.

In its sample, this clonotype was seen many times. V usage is TRBV20-1 and J usage is TRBJ2-1; 12 bases agree with TRBD2. Germline V gives CDR1 DFQATT, CDR2 SNEGSKA (reference sequence). The V gene end was trimmed by 7 bases and the J gene end by 2 bases; junction bases not matched to a gene: 3. The CDR3 totals 14 residues. CDR3 sequence reads: CSGPSGGAYNEQFF. The DNA of the CDR3 is TGCAGTGGCCCTAGCGGGGGGGCCTACAATGAGCAGTTCTTC.

This clonotype was seen repeatedly, ten times or more. The rearrangement joins TRBV14 to TRBJ2-3, with a weak D call TRBD1 (5 bases). V shed 4 bases and J shed 2 bases, with 7 bases lying between them. Germline CDR1 is SGHDN and CDR2 is FVKESK. The CDR3 covers 13 residues. The CDR3 spells CASSRGHTDTQYF. CDR3 DNA sequence: TGTGCCAGCAGCCGCGGACACACAGATACGCAGTATTTT.

This clonotype was seen at least ten times. V is TRBV6-1 and J is TRBJ1-4; 7 bases agree with TRBD1. V lost 6 bases to trimming and J lost 10 bases; unmatched junction nucleotides: 8. The CDR3 runs to 13 residues. The germline V gene encodes CDR1 MNHNS and CDR2 SASEGT. CDR3 in DNA: TGTGCCAGCAGACCTGGGACAGAGAGAAAACTGTTTTTT. Its translation is CASRPGTERKLFF.

This clonotype showed up many times. The V gene is TRBV6-1, the J gene TRBJ1-1; TRBD1 aligns across 9 bases. Germline CDR1 MNHNS, CDR2 SASEGT. CDR3 length equals 13 residues. The DNA for the CDR3 is TGTGTCGGCCGGGACAGGGTTAACACTGAAGCTTTCTTT. Encoded protein: CVGRDRVNTEAFF.

This clonotype was detected a few times. The chain employs TRBV6-1 and TRBJ2-7; the match to TRBD1 covers 10 bases. The CDR3 sequence is 17 residues long. The J segment lost 4 bases and the V segment lost 0 bases, leaving 9 bases of the junction unmatched. From germline, CDR1 is MNHNS and CDR2 SASEGT. The CDR3 DNA follows: TGTGCCAGCAGTGAAGCAGATTTCTGGGACAGGGGTTACGAGCAGTACTTC. Translating it yields CASSEADFWDRGYEQYF.

This clonotype has at least ten counts. The V and J genes are TRBV10-1 and TRBJ2-5; 9 nucleotides line up with TRBD1. The CDR3 loop spans 15 amino acids. V lost 6 bases to trimming and J lost 5 bases; unmatched junction nucleotides: 10. Per the germline V gene, CDR1 is WNHNN and CDR2 is SYGVQD (reference sequence). DNA for the CDR3: TGCGCCAGCAGCGATCCGGGACAGGGTATCGAGACCCAGTACTTC. Protein product: CASSDPGQGIETQYF.

In its sample, this clonotype was seen many times. J is TRBJ1-5 and V is TRBV7-2; 8 bases are a match to TRBD1. Trimming removed 5 bases from V and 2 bases from J; junction bases left unmatched: 2. Germline loops: CDR1 SGHTA, CDR2 FQGNSA. The CDR3 has 14 amino acids. CDR3 residues: CASSLQGGNQPQHF. The CDR3 coding sequence is TGTGCCAGCAGCCTACAGGGGGGCAATCAGCCCCAGCATTTT. The full variable domain, in which reference TRBV7-2 and TRBJ1-5 provide the parts outside the CDR3, is GAGVSQSPSNKVTEKGKDVELRCDPISGHTALYWYRQSLGQGLEFLIYFQGNSAPDKSGLPSDRFSAERTGGSVSTLTIQRTQQEDSAVYLCASSLQGGNQPQHFGDGTRLSIL.

This clonotype was detected only a few times. This chain links TRBV15 with TRBJ2-3; D is unresolved. V was clipped by 1 base and J by 2 bases, with 7 bases between them. This CDR3 contains 14 residues. CDR1 and CDR2 (germline): LNHNV, YYDKDF (reference sequence). The CDR3: CATSRGPNTDTQYF. DNA of the CDR3: TGTGCCACCAGCAGAGGGCCGAACACAGATACGCAGTATTTT. The whole variable domain, filled in from reference TRBV15 and TRBJ2-3, reads DAMVIQNPRYQVTQFGKPVTLSCSQTLNHNVMYWYQQKSSQAPKLLFHYYDKDFNNEADTPDNFQSRRPNTSFCFLDIRSPGLGDTAMYLCATSRGPNTDTQYFGPGTRLTVL.

As for this clonotype: It may be a read error: a sequence one base away is much more abundant. The CDR3 sequence: CASSLAGDKDTQYF. CDR3 DNA sequence: TGTGCCAGCAGTTTAGCGGGAGATAAAGATACGCAGTATTTT. This rearrangement joins TRBV27 to TRBJ2-3; 7 bases fit TRBD2. The length of the CDR3 is 14 residues. Losses at the gene ends were 2 bases for V and 5 bases for J; bases not matched to a gene: 4. Per the germline V gene, CDR1 is MNHEY and CDR2 is SMNVEV (reference sequence).

This clonotype was recorded many times. The chain has TRBV28 and TRBJ1-2; 7 nucleotides line up with TRBD1. With 4 bases clipped from V and 2 bases from J, the junction kept 4 bases outside the gene matches. The CDR3 spans 14 residues. Germline values: CDR1 MDHEN, CDR2 SYDVKM. CDR3 residues: CASSYQQGNYGYTF. The CDR3 DNA sequence: TGTGCCAGCAGTTACCAACAGGGGAACTATGGCTACACCTTC.

The gene calls are TRBV9 and TRBJ2-3; TRBD2 matches at 11 bases. Germline CDR1 and CDR2: SGDLS and YYNGEE. Germline trimming cut 3 bases from V and 14 bases from J; bases unmatched to any gene: 8. The CDR3 contains 13 residues. CDR3 sequence reads: CASSDHPSGGRYF. The CDR3 DNA follows: TGTGCCAGCAGCGATCATCCTAGCGGGGGGAGGTATTTT. The full variable domain, with the rest looked up from reference TRBV9 and TRBJ2-3, is DSGVTQTPKHLITATGQRVTLRCSPRSGDLSVYWYQQSLDQGLQFLIQYYNGEERAKGNILERFSAQQFPDLHSELNLSSLELGDSALYFCASSDHPSGGRYFGPGTRLTVL.

Note on this clonotype: A much larger clone lies a single base off, so this may be a read error. J is TRBJ2-3 and V is TRBV5-1; 14 bases agree with TRBD2. Germline V CDR1 and CDR2: SGHRS, YFSETQ. The CDR3 spans 18 residues. Here the CDR3 DNA reads TGTGCCAGCAGCCCGGCAAAGGGACTAGCGGGAGACACAGATACGCAGTATTTT. This translates into CASSPAKGLAGDTDTQYF.

This clonotype was found many times. This sequence joins TRBV3-1 and TRBJ2-7; TRBD1 or TRBD2 may be the D gene (5 bases each). Trimming took 4 bases from V and 5 from J, leaving 12 bases between them. CDR1 and CDR2 from the germline V gene are LGHDT and YNNKEL (reference sequence). This CDR3 spans 13 amino acids. The CDR3 reads CASSLRQGDEQYF. The CDR3 bases are TGTGCCAGCAGCCTCCGCCAGGGAGACGAGCAGTACTTC.

For this clonotype: This may stem from a read error, because a much larger clone lies one nucleotide away. The CDR3 sequence is CASGLAPSNRFGNEQSF. CDR3 nucleotide sequence: TGTGCTAGTGGTTTGGCCCCTTCAAACAGATTCGGGAATGAGCAGTCCTTC. The chain joins TRBV12-5 to TRBJ2-1; D is perhaps TRBD2 (5 bases). The CDR3 is made up of 17 amino acids. Germline-derived CDR1 and CDR2 are LGHNT and FRNRAP. Looking up the rest from reference TRBV12-5 and TRBJ2-1 gives the full variable domain: DARVTQTPRHKVTEMGQEVTMRCQPILGHNTVFWYRQTMMQGLELLAYFRNRAPLDDSGMPKDRFSAEMPDATLATLKIQPSEPRDSAVYFCASGLAPSNRFGNEQSFGPGTRLTVL.

The table lists this clonotype with many counts. V gene TRBV9 combines with J gene TRBJ2-5, with 7 bases that match TRBD2. The V segment lost 4 bases and the J segment 1 base; nucleotides outside the gene matches: 7. This CDR3 spans 15 amino acids. The germline V gene has CDR1 SGDLS and CDR2 YYNGEE. The CDR3 spells CASSPKLATQETQYF. CDR3 bases: TGTGCCAGCAGCCCGAAACTAGCGACCCAAGAGACCCAGTACTTC.

The chain has TRBV7-2 and TRBJ2-1; TRBD2 matches at 14 bases. The CDR3 is made up of 14 amino acids. V lost 5 bases, J lost 11 bases, and 5 bases stayed unmatched. Germline values: CDR1 SGHTA, CDR2 FQGNSA. CDR3 sequence reads: CASSPRLAGGQQFF. Written as DNA, the CDR3 is TGTGCCAGCAGCCCCCGACTAGCGGGAGGGCAGCAGTTCTTC.

This clonotype was detected many times. The chain carries TRBV6-6 and TRBJ2-1, with unresolved D. Between the trimmed V and J ends, which lost 2 bases and 9 bases, there was a span of 14 bases. This CDR3 is 14 amino acids long. Germline loops: CDR1 MNHNY, CDR2 SVGAGI (reference sequence). The CDR3 coding sequence is TGTGCCAGCAGTTACGGTTCCGGGTTCGGTGAGCAGTTCTTC. Protein sequence: CASSYGSGFGEQFF.

This clonotype was observed a few times. This chain uses TRBV6-2 or TRBV6-3 with TRBJ1-2; 9 bases align to TRBD1. J was trimmed by 2 bases and V by 5 bases; bases with no gene match: 3. Germline loops: CDR1 MNHEY, CDR2 SVGEGT. This CDR3 spans 14 amino acids. Here the CDR3 reads CASSHDRGNYGYTF. The CDR3 region has the DNA TGTGCCAGCAGTCACGACAGGGGGAACTATGGCTACACCTTC.

CDR3 protein: CSARTGTSFEAFF. CDR3 nucleotide sequence: TGCAGTGCTAGGACAGGGACCTCCTTCGAAGCTTTCTTT. The chain uses TRBV20-1 and TRBJ1-1, with TRBD1 matching over 7 bases. The CDR3 runs to 13 residues. Looked up from germline, CDR1 is DFQATT and CDR2 is SNEGSKA (reference sequence). Trimming at V came to 3 bases and at J to 8 bases, leaving 9 bases not matched to a gene.

Regarding this clonotype: This sequence may be a read error, since a much larger clone differs from it by one base. The chain has TRBV20-1 and TRBJ2-7; 11 bases align to TRBD2. CDR3 length: 13 residues. Germline loops: CDR1 DFQATT, CDR2 SNEGSKA (reference sequence). V lost 4 bases to trimming and J lost 7 bases; unmatched junction nucleotides: 6. CDR3 bases: TGCAGTGCTAACCTAGCGGGAGGAAATGAGCAGTACTTC. The encoded protein is CSANLAGGNEQYF.